This TCR beta chain comes out of a study of radiotherapy plus CTLA-4 blockade in lung cancer. General observations from the study: Per reports, early blood T cell clone dynamics, plus interferon-beta, forecast response most strongly.

TCRdb's table, derived via immunoSEQ multiplex PCR, lists solely in-frame clones and lacks some. Here the sample spans roughly 50,000 clones, approximately 80% being singletons. Germline V CDR1 and CDR2: SGHRS, YFSETQ. The CDR3 sequence is 15 residues long. V was pared by 4 bases and J by 4 bases, with 4 bases of the junction left unmatched. Details on this clone: Its antigen is as yet unknown.

The source material was peripheral blood, sampled from a patient treated with radiotherapy plus ipilimumab. V is TRBV5-1 and J is TRBJ2-1, with 11 bases identical to TRBD2. The TCR was taken from a human donor with non-small cell lung cancer who had a partial response to radiotherapy plus ipilimumab. The CDR3 DNA reads TGCGCCAGCAGCGCTACTAGCGGGGGATACAATGAGCAGTTCTTC. It codes for CASSATSGGYNEQFF.